In its sample, the clone carrying this T cell receptor beta chain was seen many times. Through Arm-PCR of CDR3 regions and iRepertoire HTBI primers, TCR beta libraries were built. One entry per CDR3 protein, called by TCRdb with MiXCR from the multiplex PCR reads. The sample yields hundreds of thousands of distinct CDR3 sequences, around 15% seen once. These data come from a study of regulatory T cells in long-lasting Graves disease. The sample's time point: newly diagnosed GD, antithyroid drugs for less than 3 months. Making the TCR library involved RNA that had been extracted from PBMCs. Losses at the gene ends were 0 bases for V and 12 bases for J; bases not matched to a gene: 5. The CDR3 runs 13 residues. Germline V CDR1 and CDR2: MNHEY, SMNVEV (reference sequence).

The material sequenced was peripheral blood mononuclear cells (PBMCs), taken at new diagnosis, from a patient treated with antithyroid drugs. The TCR was taken from a female donor with Graves disease. The chain uses TRBV27 and TRBJ2-7, with TRBD1 identical over 10 bases. Written as DNA, the CDR3 is TGTGCCAGCAGTTTATCCGGACAGGGGGATTCGTACTTC. Its protein product is CASSLSGQGDSYF.